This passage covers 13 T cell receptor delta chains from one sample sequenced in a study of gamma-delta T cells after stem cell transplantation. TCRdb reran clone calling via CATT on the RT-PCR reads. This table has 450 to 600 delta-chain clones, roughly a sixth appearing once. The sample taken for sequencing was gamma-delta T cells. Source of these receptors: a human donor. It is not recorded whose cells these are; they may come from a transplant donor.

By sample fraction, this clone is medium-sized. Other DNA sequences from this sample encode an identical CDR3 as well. CDR3 bases: TGTGCCTGTGACCCACTGGGGGATACCGGTGGCACAGATAAACTCATCTTT. Amino acid sequence: CACDPLGDTGGTDKLIF. The rearrangement joins TRDV2 to TRDJ1; TRDD3 aligns across 12 bases. The germline CDR1 and CDR2 sequences are GEAIGNYY and EKD. The CDR3 has 17 residues. The J segment lost 5 bases and the V segment lost 3 bases, leaving 12 bases of the junction unmatched.

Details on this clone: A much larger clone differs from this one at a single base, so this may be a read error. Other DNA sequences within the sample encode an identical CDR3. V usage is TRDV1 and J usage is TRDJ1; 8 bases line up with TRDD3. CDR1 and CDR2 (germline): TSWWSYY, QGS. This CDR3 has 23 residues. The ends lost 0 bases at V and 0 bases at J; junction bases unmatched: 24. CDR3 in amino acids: CALGELIPLLTTGGYPNTDKLIF. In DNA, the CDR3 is TGTGCTCTTGGGGAACTCATTCCCCTACTGACTACCGGGGGATATCCCAACACCGATAAACTCATCTTT.

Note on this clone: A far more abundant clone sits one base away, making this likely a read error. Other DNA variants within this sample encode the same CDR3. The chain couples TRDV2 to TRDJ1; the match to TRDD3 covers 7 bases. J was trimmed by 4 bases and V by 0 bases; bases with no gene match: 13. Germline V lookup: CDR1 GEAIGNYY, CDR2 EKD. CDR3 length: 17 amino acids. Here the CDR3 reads CACDTVLGRQQNDKLIF. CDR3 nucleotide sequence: TGTGCCTGTGACACCGTACTGGGGCGACAGCAAAACGATAAACTCATCTTT.

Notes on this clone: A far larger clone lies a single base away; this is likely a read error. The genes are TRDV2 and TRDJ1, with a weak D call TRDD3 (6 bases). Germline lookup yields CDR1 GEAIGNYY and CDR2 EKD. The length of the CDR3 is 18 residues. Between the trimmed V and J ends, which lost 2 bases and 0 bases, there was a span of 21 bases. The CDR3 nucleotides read TGTGCCTGTGACATCGTAGGTCCCACTGGGTCAAACACCGATAAACTCATCTTT. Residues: CACDIVGPTGSNTDKLIF.

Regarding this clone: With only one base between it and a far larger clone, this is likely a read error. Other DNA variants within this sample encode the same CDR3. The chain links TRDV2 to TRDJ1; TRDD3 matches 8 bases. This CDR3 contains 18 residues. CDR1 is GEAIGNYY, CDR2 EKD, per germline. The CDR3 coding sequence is TGTGCCTGTGACAGGCTTGGGGGATCGGATTTTCGCACCGACAAACTCATCTTT. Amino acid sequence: CACDRLGGSDFRTDKLIF.

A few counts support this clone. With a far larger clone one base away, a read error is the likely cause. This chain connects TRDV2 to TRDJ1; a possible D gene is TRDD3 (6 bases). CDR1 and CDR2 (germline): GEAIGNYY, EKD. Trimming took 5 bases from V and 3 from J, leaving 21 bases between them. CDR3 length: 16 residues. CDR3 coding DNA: TGTGCCTGTGTGGGGCTGGTGGGGATCTCCCCCGATAAACTCATCTTT. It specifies CACVGLVGISPDKLIF.

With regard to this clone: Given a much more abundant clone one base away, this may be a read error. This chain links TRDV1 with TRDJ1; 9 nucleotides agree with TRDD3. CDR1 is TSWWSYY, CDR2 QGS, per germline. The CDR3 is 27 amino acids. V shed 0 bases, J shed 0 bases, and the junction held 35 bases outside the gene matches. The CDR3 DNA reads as TGTGCTCTTGGGGAACTAAGGACGGTTCGCGGCCTCCTACGAATTGTGGGGGATAAGCGGGACACCGATAAACTCATCTTT. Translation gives CALGELRTVRGLLRIVGDKRDTDKLIF.

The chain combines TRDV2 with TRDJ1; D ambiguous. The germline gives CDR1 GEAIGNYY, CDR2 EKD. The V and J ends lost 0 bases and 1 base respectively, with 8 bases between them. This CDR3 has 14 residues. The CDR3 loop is CACDTFGSTDKLIF. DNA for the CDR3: TGTGCCTGTGACACCTTCGGTTCCACCGATAAACTCATCTTT.

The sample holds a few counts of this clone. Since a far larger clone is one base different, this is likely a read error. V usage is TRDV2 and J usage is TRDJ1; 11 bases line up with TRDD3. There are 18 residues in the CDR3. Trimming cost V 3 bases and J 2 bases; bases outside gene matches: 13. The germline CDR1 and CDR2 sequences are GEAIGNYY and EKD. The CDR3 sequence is CACDSLLLGDIVTDKLIF. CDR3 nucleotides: TGTGCCTGTGACTCCCTTTTACTGGGGGATATTGTGACCGATAAACTCATCTTT.

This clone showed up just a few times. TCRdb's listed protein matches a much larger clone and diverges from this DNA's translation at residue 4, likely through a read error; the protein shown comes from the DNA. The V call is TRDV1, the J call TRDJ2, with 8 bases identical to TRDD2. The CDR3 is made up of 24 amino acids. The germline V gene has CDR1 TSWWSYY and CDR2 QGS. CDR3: CALREGLSGRILPTYPALTAQLFF. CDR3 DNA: TGTGCTCTTAGGGAAGGTTTGTCTGGTAGGATACTTCCTACCTACCCCGCTTTGACAGCACAACTCTTCTTT.

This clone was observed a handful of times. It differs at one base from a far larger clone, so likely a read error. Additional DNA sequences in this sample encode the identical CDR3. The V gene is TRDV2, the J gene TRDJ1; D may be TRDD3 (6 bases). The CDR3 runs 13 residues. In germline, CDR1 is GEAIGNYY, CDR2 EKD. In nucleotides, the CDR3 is TGCGCCTGCTTTCGGATACAGACCGATAAACTCATCTTT. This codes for CACFRIQTDKLIF.

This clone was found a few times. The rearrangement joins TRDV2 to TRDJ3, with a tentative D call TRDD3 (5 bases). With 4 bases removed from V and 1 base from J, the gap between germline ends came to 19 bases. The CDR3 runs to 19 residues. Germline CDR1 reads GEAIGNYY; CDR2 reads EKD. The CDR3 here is CACEPLVDSESWDTRQMFF. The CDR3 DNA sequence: TGTGCCTGTGAACCGCTGGTGGATAGCGAATCCTGGGACACCCGACAGATGTTTTTC.

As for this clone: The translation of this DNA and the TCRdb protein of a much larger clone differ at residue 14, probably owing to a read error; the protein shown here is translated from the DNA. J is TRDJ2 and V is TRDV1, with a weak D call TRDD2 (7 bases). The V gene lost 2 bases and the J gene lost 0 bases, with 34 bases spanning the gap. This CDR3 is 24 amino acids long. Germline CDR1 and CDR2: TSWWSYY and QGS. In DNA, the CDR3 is TGTGCTCTTGGGGAAGGTTTGTCTGGTAGGATACTTCCTATCTACCCCGCTTTGACAGCACAACTCTTCTTT. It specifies CALGEGLSGRILPIYPALTAQLFF.